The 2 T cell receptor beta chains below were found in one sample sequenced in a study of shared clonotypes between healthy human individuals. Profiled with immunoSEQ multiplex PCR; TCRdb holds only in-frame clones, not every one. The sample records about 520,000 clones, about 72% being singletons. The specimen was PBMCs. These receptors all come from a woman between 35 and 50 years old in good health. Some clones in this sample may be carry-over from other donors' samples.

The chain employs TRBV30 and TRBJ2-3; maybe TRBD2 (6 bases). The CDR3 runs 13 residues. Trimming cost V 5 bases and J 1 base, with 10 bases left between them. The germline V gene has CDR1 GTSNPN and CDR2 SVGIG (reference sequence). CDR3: CAWFPGGTDTQYF. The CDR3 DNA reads TGTGCCTGGTTTCCGGGGGGCACAGATACGCAGTATTTT.

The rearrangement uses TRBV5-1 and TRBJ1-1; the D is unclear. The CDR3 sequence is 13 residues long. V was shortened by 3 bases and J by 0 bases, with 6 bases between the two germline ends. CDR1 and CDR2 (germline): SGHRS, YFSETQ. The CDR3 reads CASSYTVNTEAFF. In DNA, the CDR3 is TGCGCCAGCAGCTATACAGTGAACACTGAAGCTTTCTTT.